The sequence of this T cell receptor (beta chain) was determined in a study of T-cell memory formation after mild COVID-19. One entry per CDR3 protein results from TCRdb running MiXCR on the 5' RACE reads. The data show 180,000 or so distinct CDR3 sequences, around a tenth seen once. The table lists this clonotype with a few counts. The clonotype comes from a man between 18 and 29 years old who had mild COVID-19 (a few samples of this study predate the infection). Cell type and time point are not known. The sequenced sample consisted of PBMCs or a T cell subset sorted from them (not recorded which).

The CDR3 sequence is CASSLVDSTGELFF. CDR3 sequence (DNA): TGCGCCAGCAGCTTGGTTGACAGCACCGGGGAGCTGTTTTTT. The chain is built from TRBV5-1 and TRBJ2-2, with a possible D match to TRBD1 (5 bases). The germline V gene encodes CDR1 SGHRS and CDR2 YFSETQ. Trimming pared 0 bases from V and 4 bases from J, leaving 7 bases between. The CDR3 is made up of 14 amino acids.